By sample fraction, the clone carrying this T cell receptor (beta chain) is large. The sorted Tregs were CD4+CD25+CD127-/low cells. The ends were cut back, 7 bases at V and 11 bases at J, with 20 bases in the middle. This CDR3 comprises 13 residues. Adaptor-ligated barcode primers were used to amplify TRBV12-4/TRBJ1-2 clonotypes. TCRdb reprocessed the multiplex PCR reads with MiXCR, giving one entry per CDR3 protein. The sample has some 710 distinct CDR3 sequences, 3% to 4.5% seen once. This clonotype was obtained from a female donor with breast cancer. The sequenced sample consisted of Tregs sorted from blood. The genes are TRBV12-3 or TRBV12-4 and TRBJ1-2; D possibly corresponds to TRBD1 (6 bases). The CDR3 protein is CASIQGPELSYTF. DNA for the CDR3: TGTGCCAGCATCCAGGGGCCCGAACTGAGTTACACCTTC.